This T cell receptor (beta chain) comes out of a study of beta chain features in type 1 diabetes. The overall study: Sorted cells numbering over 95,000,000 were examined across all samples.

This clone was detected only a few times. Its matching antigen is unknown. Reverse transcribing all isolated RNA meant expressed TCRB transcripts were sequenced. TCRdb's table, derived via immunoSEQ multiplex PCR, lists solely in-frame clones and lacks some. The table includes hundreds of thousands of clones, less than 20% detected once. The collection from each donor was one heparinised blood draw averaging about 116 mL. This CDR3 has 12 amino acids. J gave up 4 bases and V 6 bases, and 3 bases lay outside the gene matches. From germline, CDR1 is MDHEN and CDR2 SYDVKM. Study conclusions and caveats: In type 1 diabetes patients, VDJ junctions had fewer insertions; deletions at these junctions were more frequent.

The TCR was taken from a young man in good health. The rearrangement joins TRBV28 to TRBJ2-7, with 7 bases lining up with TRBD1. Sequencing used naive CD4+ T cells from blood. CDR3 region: CASRRGPYEQYF. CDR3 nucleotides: TGTGCCAGCAGGAGGGGGCCGTACGAGCAGTACTTC.